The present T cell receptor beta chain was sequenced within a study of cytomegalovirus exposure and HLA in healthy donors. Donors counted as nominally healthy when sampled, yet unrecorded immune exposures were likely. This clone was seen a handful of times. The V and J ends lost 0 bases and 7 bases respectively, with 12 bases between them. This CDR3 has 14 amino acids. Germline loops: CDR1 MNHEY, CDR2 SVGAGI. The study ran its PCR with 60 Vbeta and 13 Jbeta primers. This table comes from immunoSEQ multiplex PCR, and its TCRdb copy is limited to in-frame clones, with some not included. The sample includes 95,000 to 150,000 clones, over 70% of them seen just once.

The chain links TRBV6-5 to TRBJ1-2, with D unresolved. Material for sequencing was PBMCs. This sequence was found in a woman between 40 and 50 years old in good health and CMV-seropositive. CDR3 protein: CASSYSVRQAGYTF. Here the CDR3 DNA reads TGTGCCAGCAGTTACTCGGTTCGTCAGGCTGGCTACACCTTC.